The 11 T cell receptor beta chains reported below all come from one sample, sequenced in a study of blood T cell repertoires in COVID-19. Some clones are missing from TCRdb's copy, which holds only in-frame ones; the method was immunoSEQ multiplex PCR. The repertoire consists of 15,000 to 20,000 clones, with 87% occurring once and the leading ten covering roughly 49%. The sample taken for sequencing was peripheral blood. The receptors were gathered from a human donor in a cohort sampled during active COVID-19.

The CDR3 sequence: CASSLKWGDTEAFF. CDR3 DNA: TGTGCCAGCAGCTTAAAGTGGGGGGACACTGAAGCTTTCTTT. The J gene is TRBJ1-1, the V gene TRBV7-2; D might be TRBD1 (5 bases). This CDR3 comprises 14 residues. Trimming took off 2 bases at V and 3 bases at J, with 10 bases between the two ends. Germline V gene data show CDR1 as SGHTA and CDR2 as FQGNSA.

This clone occurred once. The gene calls are TRBV4-3 and TRBJ1-1; D might be TRBD1 (6 bases). CDR1 and CDR2 (germline): LGHNA, YSLEER. The CDR3 is 14 amino acids. Trimming took 0 bases from V and 3 from J, leaving 8 bases between them. This CDR3 is CASSQDRGYTEAFF. The CDR3 nucleotides read TGCGCCAGCAGCCAAGATAGGGGGTACACTGAAGCTTTCTTT.

The chain couples TRBV5-8 to TRBJ1-5; 9 positions match TRBD1. This CDR3 has 16 residues. V shed 4 bases and J 7 bases; nucleotides not matched to a gene: 12. Germline-derived CDR1 and CDR2 are SGHTS and YDEGEE. CDR3 DNA: TGTGCCAGCAGCGTTAACCCGGGACAGGGATTGCAGCCCCAGCATTTT. This gives the protein CASSVNPGQGLQPQHF.

The V and J genes are TRBV7-9 and TRBJ1-1; no firm D call. The CDR3 has 13 amino acids. In germline, CDR1 is SEHNR, CDR2 FQNEAQ (reference sequence). Trimming took 5 bases from V and 6 from J, leaving 13 bases between them. The CDR3 DNA sequence: TGTGCCAGCAGCCGTCGTCTTAGAGCTGAAGCTTTCTTT. Its translation is CASSRRLRAEAFF.

The gene calls are TRBV24-1 and TRBJ2-3; D unresolved. The CDR3 is made up of 14 amino acids. V was shortened by 2 bases and J by 3 bases, with 8 bases between the two germline ends. Per the germline V gene, CDR1 is KGHDR and CDR2 is SFDVKD. This chain's CDR3 is CATSDSGATDTQYF. The CDR3 nucleotides read TGTGCCACCAGTGATTCAGGCGCTACAGATACGCAGTATTTT.

The chain combines TRBV2 with TRBJ1-2; TRBD1 might be the D (6 bases). Trimming left V 6 bases short and J 3 bases short, with 20 bases between. The CDR3 sequence is 16 residues long. The germline gives CDR1 SNHLY, CDR2 FYNNEI. This CDR3 reads CASRDSLFGQYYGYTF. The CDR3 coding sequence is TGTGCCAGCAGGGACTCACTATTTGGACAGTACTATGGCTACACCTTC. The full variable domain, completed using reference TRBV2 and TRBJ1-2, is EPEVTQTPSHQVTQMGQEVILRCVPISNHLYFYWYRQILGQKVEFLVSFYNNEISEKSEIFDDQFSVERPDGSNFTLKIRSTKLEDSAMYFCASRDSLFGQYYGYTFGSGTRLTVV.

This chain uses TRBV6-5 with TRBJ1-5; D might be TRBD1 (5 bases). The germline V gene encodes CDR1 MNHEY and CDR2 SVGAGI. V lost 7 bases to trimming and J lost 6 bases, with 16 bases between them. The CDR3 has 14 residues. The CDR3 DNA reads as TGTGCCAGCATGGGGGGAGGGGTGAGTCAGCCCCAGCATTTT. It yields the protein CASMGGGVSQPQHF.

The chain couples TRBV6-5 to TRBJ1-2; no definite D call. Between the trimmed V and J ends, which lost 5 bases and 1 base, there was a span of 14 bases. The CDR3 sequence is 15 residues long. Germline V gene lookup returns CDR1 MNHEY and CDR2 SVGAGI. The CDR3: CASSTGEAINYGYTF. CDR3 bases: TGTGCCAGCAGTACCGGGGAGGCGATTAACTATGGCTACACCTTC.

V and J are TRBV5-1 and TRBJ2-1; D possibly corresponds to TRBD1 (5 bases). The germline V gene encodes CDR1 SGHRS and CDR2 YFSETQ. V dropped 3 bases and J dropped 8 bases, with 9 bases sitting between them. The CDR3 length is 12 residues. CDR3 DNA sequence: TGCGCCAGCAGCTACAGGTTGGATGAGCAGTTCTTC. Its protein is CASSYRLDEQFF. Full variable domain (outside the CDR3, taken from reference TRBV5-1 and TRBJ2-1): KAGVTQTPRYLIKTRGQQVTLSCSPISGHRSVSWYQQTPGQGLQFLFEYFSETQRNKGNFPGRFSGRQFSNSRSEMNVSTLELGDSALYLCASSYRLDEQFFGPGTRLTVL.

The chain recombines TRBV5-4 with TRBJ2-5; 8 bases line up with TRBD1. Germline V lookup: CDR1 SGHNT, CDR2 YYREEE (reference sequence). Trimming removed 5 bases from V and 1 base from J; junction bases left unmatched: 7. The CDR3 is 15 residues long. CDR3 protein: CASRTHGQGQETQYF. CDR3 DNA: TGTGCCAGCAGAACCCACGGACAGGGCCAAGAGACCCAGTACTTC.

The rearrangement joins TRBV6-5 to TRBJ1-1; weak D call: TRBD1 (5 bases). The CDR3 spans 13 residues. Trimming left V 1 base short and J 8 bases short, with 11 bases between. Germline loops: CDR1 MNHEY, CDR2 SVGAGI. The CDR3 is CASSYYGGIEAFF. DNA for the CDR3: TGTGCCAGCAGTTACTACGGGGGGATAGAAGCTTTCTTT.